This T cell receptor (beta chain) was captured by sequencing in a study of healthy donors' naive CD4 and CD8 T cells. Study background: All functional IMGT TCR alpha variants were covered by new primers.

Starting from approximately 500 ng of total RNA, TCR libraries were made with linear amplification. TCRdb redid the calling of the reads with MiXCR, one entry per CDR3 protein. The sample holds approximately 180,000 distinct CDR3 sequences, 65% to 80% seen once. This clonotype was observed once. What it recognizes is unknown. Points from the study as a whole: Negatively charged CDR3s marked CD8+ lineage; positively charged CDR3s marked CD4+ lineage. Naive CD4+ and CD8+ cells reportedly differed in usage of most V and J genes.

Germline CDR1 is MGHDK and CDR2 is SYGVNS. The CDR3 runs to 14 residues. V lost 4 bases, J lost 7 bases, and 6 bases stayed unmatched. The sequence was obtained from a pool of human donors in good health; the sample pools cells from several healthy donors. The chain links TRBV25-1 to TRBJ2-1; 8 bases match TRBD2. Sequenced material: naive CD4+ and CD8+ T cells sorted from blood, pooled from several donors. CDR3 bases: TGTGCCAGCAGTGTAGCGGGGTCAGGGAATGAGCAGTTCTTC. This sequence encodes CASSVAGSGNEQFF. Using reference TRBV25-1 and TRBJ2-1 for the parts outside the CDR3, the full variable domain is EADIYQTPRYLVIGTGKKITLECSQTMGHDKMYWYQQDPGMELHLIHYSYGVNSTEKGDLSSESTVSRIRTEHFPLTLESARPSHTSQYLCASSVAGSGNEQFFGPGTRLTVL.